The 22 T cell receptor beta chains reported below all come from one sample, sequenced in a study of graft-versus-host responses after intestinal transplantation. Assay: immunoSEQ multiplex PCR; the TCRdb copy retains only in-frame clones and omits some. The sample consists of some 120,000 clones, approximately 94% of them appearing once. Their specific antigens are unknown. The material was unstimulated CD4+ T cells sorted from spleen or lymph node cells, obtained before intestinal transplant. The receptors were sampled from a human donor who received an intestinal transplant.

The gene calls are TRBV4-1 and TRBJ2-3, with no clear D. With 0 bases removed from V and 4 bases from J, the gap between germline ends came to 5 bases. The germline V gene encodes CDR1 MGHRA and CDR2 YSYEKL. The CDR3 is 13 amino acids. This CDR3 is CASSQDAPDTQYF. CDR3 DNA: TGCGCCAGCAGCCAAGATGCCCCAGATACGCAGTATTTT.

The chain links TRBV11-3 to TRBJ1-1; D is uncertain. Germline CDR1 SGHNT, CDR2 YENEEA. CDR3 length: 13 amino acids. V dropped 4 bases and J dropped 6 bases, with 12 bases sitting between them. CDR3 nucleotides: TGTGCCAGCAGCTCGTACCTTGCCGCTGAAGCTTTCTTT. This translates into CASSSYLAAEAFF.

The chain joins TRBV6-1 to TRBJ2-5; D possibly matches TRBD1 or TRBD2 (5 bases each). The CDR3 has 8 residues. V lost 11 bases to trimming and J lost 8 bases, with 6 bases between them. The germline V gene has CDR1 MNHNS and CDR2 SASEGT. CDR3 sequence (DNA): TGTGCCGGGGGAACCCAGTACTTC. It specifies CAGGTQYF.

The chain uses TRBV7-3 and TRBJ1-5; D ambiguous. Trimming pared 7 bases from V and 5 bases from J, leaving 18 bases between. CDR3 length: 15 residues. Germline CDR1 and CDR2: SGHTA and FQGTGA. CDR3 loop: CASTRNSSGYQPQHF. CDR3 in DNA: TGTGCCAGCACCCGGAATTCGTCGGGCTATCAGCCCCAGCATTTT.

This rearrangement joins TRBV19 to TRBJ1-1, with TRBD1 matching over 7 bases. Germline CDR1 and CDR2: LNHDA and SQIVND (reference sequence). The CDR3 spans 14 residues. V lost 0 bases, J lost 4 bases, and 2 bases stayed unmatched. The chain's CDR3 is CASSIDRGSTEAFF. The CDR3 DNA reads TGTGCCAGTAGTATAGACAGGGGGAGCACTGAAGCTTTCTTT.

The chain couples TRBV6-1 to TRBJ2-1; 12 nucleotides align to TRBD1. V lost 2 bases, J lost 7 bases, and 3 bases stayed unmatched. This CDR3 is 15 amino acids long. Germline CDR1 reads MNHNS; CDR2 reads SASEGT. This chain's CDR3 is CASSEMGQGANEQFF. The CDR3 DNA follows: TGTGCCAGCAGTGAAATGGGACAGGGGGCAAATGAGCAGTTCTTC.

The chain combines TRBV2 with TRBJ2-3; possibly TRBD1 for D (5 bases). Trimming left V 5 bases short and J 6 bases short, with 15 bases between. Germline assignment: CDR1 SNHLY and CDR2 FYNNEI. The CDR3 contains 14 residues. CDR3 bases: TGTGCCAGCAGTAAACGAGGACCAGGGGATACGCAGTATTTT. Translation gives CASSKRGPGDTQYF.

The rearrangement links TRBV19 to TRBJ1-5; D gene uncertain. This CDR3 comprises 18 residues. Looked up from germline, CDR1 is LNHDA and CDR2 is SQIVND (reference sequence). V was cut by 6 bases and J by 1 base, with 22 bases left in between. The CDR3 region has the DNA TGTGCCAGTAGCTATACATATCTCGGGGAAAAAAGCAATCAGCCCCAGCATTTT. Protein: CASSYTYLGEKSNQPQHF. Using reference TRBV19 and TRBJ1-5 for the parts outside the CDR3, the full variable domain is DGGITQSPKYLFRKEGQNVTLSCEQNLNHDAMYWYRQDPGQGLRLIYYSQIVNDFQKGDIAEGYSVSREKKESFPLTVTSAQKNPTAFYLCASSYTYLGEKSNQPQHFGDGTRLSIL.

The J gene is TRBJ2-5, the V gene TRBV28, with 12 bases aligning to TRBD1. Germline V CDR1 and CDR2: MDHEN, SYDVKM. Losses at the gene ends were 9 bases for V and 7 bases for J; bases not matched to a gene: 18. This CDR3 region has 17 residues. CDR3 residues: CASSLIGGDRGRGTQYF. As DNA, the CDR3 is TGTGCCAGTTCCCTCATTGGGGGGGACAGGGGGCGTGGGACCCAGTACTTC.

The chain combines TRBV7-9 with TRBJ1-1; TRBD1 agrees at 7 bases. CDR3 length: 14 amino acids. Losses at the gene ends were 2 bases for V and 2 bases for J; bases not matched to a gene: 2. In germline, CDR1 is SEHNR, CDR2 FQNEAQ (reference sequence). This CDR3 reads CASSLQGVNTEAFF. CDR3 DNA: TGTGCCAGCAGCTTACAGGGGGTTAACACTGAAGCTTTCTTT. The entire variable domain, with the rest obtained from reference TRBV7-9 and TRBJ1-1, is as follows: DTGVSQNPRHKITKRGQNVTFRCDPISEHNRLYWYRQTLGQGPEFLTYFQNEAQLEKSRLLSDRFSAERPKGSFSTLEIQRTEQGDSAMYLCASSLQGVNTEAFFGQGTRLTVV.

The V gene is TRBV7-8, the J gene TRBJ2-7; tentatively, D is TRBD2 (6 bases). Trimming removed 6 bases from V and 3 bases from J, with 15 bases in between. Germline CDR1 is SGHVS and CDR2 is FQNEAQ. The CDR3 spans 14 residues. The CDR3 sequence is CASRDTGESYEQYF. The CDR3 DNA reads TGTGCCAGCAGAGATACGGGGGAAAGCTACGAGCAGTACTTC.

This clone was detected only once. The rearrangement uses TRBV5-1 and TRBJ2-1; TRBD2 matches 8 bases. Trimming cost V 4 bases and J 1 base; bases outside gene matches: 7. The germline V gene encodes CDR1 SGHRS and CDR2 YFSETQ. CDR3 size: 16 residues. In nucleotides, the CDR3 is TGCGCCAGCAGCCCCTCGGGGGGGAGGTCCTACAATGAGCAGTTCTTC. Amino acids: CASSPSGGRSYNEQFF.

V gene TRBV10-1 combines with J gene TRBJ2-1; TRBD2 might be the D (7 bases). Trimming pared 9 bases from V and 7 bases from J, leaving 19 bases between. CDR3 length: 14 amino acids. Germline lookup yields CDR1 WNHNN and CDR2 SYGVQD (reference sequence). CDR3 amino acids: CASRGGRPSNEQFF. As DNA, the CDR3 is TGCGCCAGTCGCGGGGGCCGTCCCTCGAATGAGCAGTTCTTC.

The CDR3, as DNA: TGCGCCAGCAGCCCCGTTCGGAATGGGAAGTGGGGTACTGAAGCTTTCTTT. As protein: CASSPVRNGKWGTEAFF. The chain uses TRBV4-1 and TRBJ1-1; D ambiguous. CDR3 length: 17 residues. The V and J ends lost 4 bases and 5 bases respectively, with 23 bases between them. The V gene's germline CDR1 is MGHRA and CDR2 YSYEKL.

The V and J genes are TRBV30 and TRBJ1-1; no firm D call. Trimming cost V 0 bases and J 5 bases, with 10 bases left between them. The CDR3 is made up of 13 amino acids. Germline values: CDR1 GTSNPN, CDR2 SVGIG (reference sequence). The CDR3 protein is CAWSVGRGTEAFF. The DNA of the CDR3 is TGTGCCTGGAGTGTAGGGAGAGGGACTGAAGCTTTCTTT.

The rearrangement links TRBV15 to TRBJ2-7; 9 nucleotides agree with TRBD1. The germline gives CDR1 LNHNV, CDR2 YYDKDF (reference sequence). J was trimmed by 5 bases and V by 2 bases; bases with no gene match: 7. The CDR3 sequence is 15 residues long. The DNA for the CDR3 is TGTGCCACCAGCAGACCAGGACAGGGGAAAGACGAGCAGTACTTC. The encoded protein is CATSRPGQGKDEQYF.

The rearrangement uses TRBV27 and TRBJ2-1; TRBD2 agrees at 12 bases. Per germline, CDR1 MNHEY and CDR2 SMNVEV (reference sequence). The CDR3 is made up of 15 amino acids. The J segment lost 8 bases and the V segment lost 3 bases, leaving 5 bases of the junction unmatched. CDR3 bases: TGTGCCAGCAGTTTCCTAGCGGGGGGGCTACATGAGCAGTTCTTC. Protein sequence: CASSFLAGGLHEQFF.

The DNA of the CDR3 is TGTGCCAGCTCGCCGCGGACAGGGGGATTAGGGAACTATGGCTACACCTTC. Translated, it gives CASSPRTGGLGNYGYTF. This chain links TRBV18 with TRBJ1-2; 10 bases align to TRBD1. V was pared by 6 bases and J by 2 bases, with 12 bases of the junction left unmatched. Germline V gene sequence: CDR1 KGHSH, CDR2 LQKENI. This CDR3 has 17 residues.

The chain recombines TRBV6-5 with TRBJ2-3, with 9 bases that match TRBD2. The CDR3 extends over 13 amino acids. V was pared by 7 bases and J by 11 bases, with 10 bases of the junction left unmatched. From germline, CDR1 is MNHEY and CDR2 SVGAGI. The CDR3 DNA reads TGTGCCAGCAAGGGAACGGCGGGGGGGAGGCAGTATTTT. Residues: CASKGTAGGRQYF.

The chain joins TRBV5-4 to TRBJ2-3; tentative D call: TRBD2 (7 bases). CDR1 and CDR2 (germline): SGHNT, YYREEE (reference sequence). CDR3 length equals 16 residues. V was trimmed by 0 bases and J by 4 bases, leaving 15 bases between them. The CDR3 region has the DNA TGTGCCAGCAGCTTGGAGGGCCGGGGGGCATCAGATACGCAGTATTTT. Its translation: CASSLEGRGASDTQYF.

The chain carries TRBV10-3 and TRBJ2-1; D is uncertain. The CDR3 loop spans 15 amino acids. V was cut by 10 bases and J by 0 bases, with 16 bases left in between. Per the germline V gene, CDR1 is ENHRY and CDR2 is SYGVKD. The CDR3, as DNA: TGTGCCACGCTACTTGATTCAAGCTCCTACAATGAGCAGTTCTTC. Translation gives CATLLDSSSYNEQFF.

The genes are TRBV6-1 and TRBJ1-2; TRBD1 is a possible D gene (6 bases). The CDR3 length is 13 residues. Trimming stripped 8 bases from V and 2 bases from J, with 12 bases between. Germline assignment: CDR1 MNHNS and CDR2 SASEGT. CDR3 region: CASGRGGNYGYTF. In nucleotides, the CDR3 is TGTGCCAGCGGCCGAGGGGGGAACTATGGCTACACCTTC.